Each of the 29 T cell receptor beta chains below was sequenced from the same sample in a study of early T cells in non-severe SARS-CoV-2 infection (dated by TCRdb to the early 2020s). Receptor libraries were prepared by 5' RACE. Reads for this sample came from a NextSeq 500. TCRdb redid the processing of the public reads, applying fastp at Q25 and MiXCR, and retained in-frame beta chains. When rows share a CDR3 protein, they turn into one entry using the most common DNA and genes. The sample records about 66,000 distinct CDR3 sequences, roughly 18% of which are singletons. 8.9% of the sample goes to the ten largest clones. The sequencing here drew on whole blood, taken at baseline. Receptors were obtained from an adult who was a healthcare worker with PCR-confirmed SARS-CoV-2 infection or an uninfected control (not recorded which).

This clonotype occurred a few times. This sequence joins TRBV7-9 and TRBJ2-7; 8 bases are shared with TRBD2. CDR3 length: 14 residues. V gave up 2 bases and J gave up 6 bases; unmatched junction bases: 6. The germline V gene encodes CDR1 SEHNR and CDR2 FQNEAQ (reference sequence). The DNA of the CDR3 is TGTGCCAGCAGCTTAAAAGCGGGAGTTGGCGAGCAGTACTTC. This gives the protein CASSLKAGVGEQYF.

This clonotype appeared a single time. The V and J genes are TRBV19 and TRBJ2-5; a weak D match, TRBD1 (6 bases). Germline V CDR1 and CDR2: LNHDA, SQIVND (reference sequence). The CDR3 loop spans 14 amino acids. V gave up 2 bases and J gave up 3 bases, with 10 bases separating them. The CDR3: CASSILNREETQYF. In nucleotides, the CDR3 is TGTGCCAGTAGTATATTGAACAGGGAAGAGACCCAGTACTTC.

This clonotype came up a few times. This chain joins TRBV29-1 and TRBJ2-5; D is perhaps TRBD1 or TRBD2 (6 bases each). V gave up 8 bases and J gave up 2 bases, with 12 bases separating them. The germline gives CDR1 SQVTM, CDR2 ANQGSEA. The CDR3 covers 12 residues. In DNA form, the CDR3 reads TGCAGCATTACAGGGACTCAAGAGACCCAGTACTTC. This gives the protein CSITGTQETQYF.

This chain links TRBV11-2 with TRBJ2-7, with TRBD1 identical over 8 bases. Losses at the gene ends were 3 bases for V and 1 base for J; bases not matched to a gene: 2. The CDR3 has 14 amino acids. CDR1 SGHAT and CDR2 FQNNGV come from the germline V gene. CDR3 DNA sequence: TGTGCCAGCAGCTTCAGGGGGCCGTCCTACGAGCAGTACTTC. This sequence encodes CASSFRGPSYEQYF.

V is TRBV20-1 and J is TRBJ2-1; 7 nucleotides match TRBD1. The CDR3 is 15 amino acids. V was clipped by 0 bases and J by 5 bases; unmatched bases: 7. CDR1 is DFQATT and CDR2 is SNEGSKA in the germline V gene (reference sequence). The CDR3 sequence is CSARDPSTGNNEQFF. In DNA, the CDR3 is TGCAGTGCTAGAGACCCTTCGACAGGGAACAATGAGCAGTTCTTC.

This clonotype was recorded many times. This chain links TRBV7-9 with TRBJ2-1; 11 positions match TRBD1. Trimming cost V 5 bases and J 15 bases; bases outside gene matches: 6. The CDR3 runs 12 residues. Germline CDR1 is SEHNR and CDR2 is FQNEAQ (reference sequence). CDR3 residues: CASSPDRGPSFF. CDR3 bases: TGTGCCAGCAGCCCGGACAGGGGGCCTTCGTTCTTC.

The chain is built from TRBV20-1 and TRBJ2-3; D assignment may be TRBD1 or TRBD2 (5 bases each). CDR3 size: 15 residues. The ends were cut back, 0 bases at V and 2 bases at J, with 12 bases in the middle. Germline CDR1 reads DFQATT; CDR2 reads SNEGSKA (reference sequence). CDR3 DNA: TGCAGTGCTAGAGACGTCCCGGGACCCACAGATACGCAGTATTTT. Protein product: CSARDVPGPTDTQYF.

This sequence joins TRBV28 and TRBJ1-2, with 7 bases fitting TRBD1. This CDR3 has 13 amino acids. CDR1 MDHEN and CDR2 SYDVKM come from the germline V gene. V shed 3 bases and J 4 bases; nucleotides not matched to a gene: 2. CDR3 DNA: TGTGCCAGCAGTTTGACAGGGCCCTATGGCTACACCTTC. Translating gives CASSLTGPYGYTF.

The J gene is TRBJ2-5, the V gene TRBV3-1; D gene uncertain. V dropped 1 base and J dropped 0 bases, with 6 bases sitting between them. CDR1 LGHDT and CDR2 YNNKEL come from the germline V gene (reference sequence). This CDR3 is built from 14 residues. CDR3 in amino acids: CASSQGGNQETQYF. As DNA, the CDR3 is TGTGCCAGCAGCCAAGGTGGGAACCAAGAGACCCAGTACTTC.

CDR3: CASRRQGAGTGELFF. As DNA, the CDR3 is TGTGCCAGCAGACGACAGGGGGCTGGCACCGGGGAGCTGTTTTTT. This chain connects TRBV5-4 to TRBJ2-2, with 10 bases aligning to TRBD1. J lost 4 bases, V lost 5 bases, and 5 bases had no gene match. The CDR3 length is 15 residues. The germline CDR1 and CDR2 sequences are SGHNT and YYREEE (reference sequence). Filled out from reference TRBV5-4 and TRBJ2-2, the complete variable domain reads ETGVTQSPTHLIKTRGQQVTLRCSSQSGHNTVSWYQQALGQGPQFIFQYYREEENGRGNFPPRFSGLQFPNYSSELNVNALELDDSALYLCASRRQGAGTGELFFGEGSRLTVL.

This chain joins TRBV12-3 or TRBV12-4 and TRBJ1-1; 9 bases agree with TRBD1. The trim removed 5 bases at V and 1 base at J, leaving 5 bases unmatched. The CDR3 spans 15 residues. In DNA, the CDR3 is TGTGCCAGCAGTCCTCCGACAGGGGGGAACACTGAAGCTTTCTTT. It encodes CASSPPTGGNTEAFF.

This rearrangement joins TRBV29-1 to TRBJ1-6; TRBD1 matches at 8 bases. V dropped 6 bases and J dropped 9; count of bases not matched to a gene: 4. The germline V gene has CDR1 SQVTM and CDR2 ANQGSEA. The CDR3 length is 12 residues. The CDR3 DNA reads as TGCAGCGTCCGGACAGGGAGTTCACCCCTCCACTTT. Translation gives CSVRTGSSPLHF.

This clonotype was counted between two and nine times. This chain connects TRBV5-5 to TRBJ1-5; D may be TRBD1 (5 bases). Germline CDR1 reads SGHKS; CDR2 reads YYEKEE (reference sequence). The CDR3 extends over 16 amino acids. Trimming removed 1 base at V and 0 bases at J, with 11 bases between. In nucleotides, the CDR3 is TGTGCCAGCAGCTTGAGTGGGACCAGTAGCAATCAGCCCCAGCATTTT. It codes for CASSLSGTSSNQPQHF.

This clonotype was observed many times. The gene calls are TRBV18 and TRBJ2-1, with 7 nucleotides matching TRBD2. CDR1 and CDR2 from the germline V gene are KGHSH and LQKENI. The V segment lost 4 bases and the J segment 5 bases; nucleotides outside the gene matches: 8. CDR3 length: 15 residues. CDR3 DNA: TGTGCCAGCTCACTGGATTCTAGCGGAAACAATGAGCAGTTCTTC. Translated, it gives CASSLDSSGNNEQFF. The variable domain in full, with the rest retrieved from reference TRBV18 and TRBJ2-1, is NAGVMQNPRHLVRRRGQEARLRCSPMKGHSHVYWYRQLPEEGLKFMVYLQKENIIDESGMPKERFSAEFPKEGPSILRIQQVVRGDSAAYFCASSLDSSGNNEQFFGPGTRLTVL.

The chain uses TRBV30 and TRBJ2-3; 10 bases fit TRBD2. This CDR3 region has 16 residues. Germline V gene sequence: CDR1 GTSNPN, CDR2 SVGIG (reference sequence). Trimming cost V 0 bases and J 3 bases; bases outside gene matches: 6. For the CDR3, the DNA is TGTGCCTGGAGTGTACCGAGCGGGGGGGCAACAGATACGCAGTATTTT. Translated: CAWSVPSGGATDTQYF.

V is TRBV7-6 and J is TRBJ2-7, with 9 bases matching TRBD1. V dropped 2 bases and J dropped 6; count of bases not matched to a gene: 11. Germline CDR1 reads SGHVS; CDR2 reads FNYEAQ. The CDR3 runs to 16 residues. CDR3 protein: CASSLLGRDRASEQYF. CDR3 in DNA: TGTGCCAGCAGCTTACTCGGCCGGGACAGGGCCAGCGAGCAGTACTTC.

In this sample, this clonotype turned up a few times. The V gene is TRBV30, the J gene TRBJ2-1; possibly TRBD1 or TRBD2 for D (5 bases each). CDR3 length equals 16 residues. V lost 7 bases to trimming and J lost 1 base, with 20 bases between them. In germline, CDR1 is GTSNPN, CDR2 SVGIG (reference sequence). The CDR3 DNA follows: TGTGCCTCCCCCGGGGCCGAGCTGGGTTCCTACAATGAGCAGTTCTTC. Amino acid sequence: CASPGAELGSYNEQFF.

J is TRBJ1-4 and V is TRBV29-1, with D tentatively TRBD1 (5 bases). The CDR3 loop spans 12 amino acids. CDR1 and CDR2 from the germline V gene are SQVTM and ANQGSEA. V was trimmed by 5 bases and J by 5 bases, leaving 9 bases between them. CDR3 residues: CSVYDRNEKLFF. CDR3 sequence (DNA): TGCAGCGTTTACGACAGAAATGAAAAACTGTTTTTT.

CDR3 in DNA: TGTGCCAGCGGCGGTAAACGAGGGAACGAGCAGTACTTC. This gives the protein CASGGKRGNEQYF. V is TRBV7-2 and J is TRBJ2-7, with D possibly matching TRBD2 (5 bases). Germline-derived CDR1 and CDR2 are SGHTA and FQGNSA. Trimming left V 8 bases short and J 5 bases short, with 16 bases between. The CDR3 contains 13 residues. The whole variable domain, filled in from reference TRBV7-2 and TRBJ2-7, reads GAGVSQSPSNKVTEKGKDVELRCDPISGHTALYWYRQSLGQGLEFLIYFQGNSAPDKSGLPSDRFSAERTGGSVSTLTIQRTQQEDSAVYLCASGGKRGNEQYFGPGTRLTVT.

This chain links TRBV28 with TRBJ2-5; 10 bases agree with TRBD1. Germline V CDR1 and CDR2: MDHEN, SYDVKM. Unmatched junction bases numbered 5, after V lost 5 bases and J lost 5 bases. The CDR3 sequence is 14 residues long. Written as DNA, the CDR3 is TGTGCCAGCAGTCCGGACAGGGGGTCGGAGACCCAGTACTTC. Protein product: CASSPDRGSETQYF.

This clonotype is labeled medium-sized (0.01 to 0.1%). This sequence joins TRBV6-5 and TRBJ2-3, with TRBD1 as a possible D gene (6 bases). Germline V CDR1 and CDR2: MNHEY, SVGAGI. The CDR3 is made up of 15 amino acids. Trimming cost V 0 bases and J 6 bases, with 13 bases left between them. The CDR3 DNA follows: TGTGCCAGCAGTTACTCGTTTACTCAGGGGGATACGCAGTATTTT. This gives the protein CASSYSFTQGDTQYF.

The gene calls are TRBV7-2 and TRBJ2-2; D uncertain. The germline gives CDR1 SGHTA, CDR2 FQGNSA. The CDR3 runs to 16 residues. V was cut by 6 bases and J by 4 bases, with 18 bases left in between. The CDR3: CASSPDPIGGTGELFF. The CDR3, as DNA: TGTGCCAGCAGTCCGGACCCGATCGGCGGCACCGGGGAGCTGTTTTTT.

This clonotype has more than one count but fewer than ten. The chain combines TRBV20-1 with TRBJ2-1; 11 nucleotides align to TRBD2. Losses at the gene ends were 6 bases for V and 12 bases for J; bases not matched to a gene: 16. Per germline, CDR1 DFQATT and CDR2 SNEGSKA (reference sequence). CDR3 length: 15 residues. CDR3 region: CSALRLSGTSGRQFF. In nucleotides, the CDR3 is TGCAGTGCCCTACGTCTTTCCGGGACTAGCGGCCGGCAGTTCTTC.

This clonotype was counted only a few times. This chain connects TRBV6-1 to TRBJ1-4, with a possible D match to TRBD1 (6 bases). Germline values: CDR1 MNHNS, CDR2 SASEGT. This CDR3 spans 13 amino acids. V shed 5 bases and J shed 5 bases, with 9 bases lying between them. CDR3 coding DNA: TGTGCCAGCAGTTTAACAGGGAATGAAAAACTGTTTTTT. This encodes CASSLTGNEKLFF.

V usage is TRBV6-1 and J usage is TRBJ1-2, with D unclear. V lost 3 bases, J lost 4 bases, and 9 bases lay in between. Germline CDR1 MNHNS, CDR2 SASEGT. The CDR3 is 13 residues long. In nucleotides, the CDR3 is TGTGCCAGCAGTGACTCTGAGTTCTATGGCTACACCTTC. It yields the protein CASSDSEFYGYTF.

This clonotype showed up just once. The rearrangement uses TRBV12-5 and TRBJ1-1, with D perhaps matching TRBD1 (6 bases). Germline loops: CDR1 LGHNT, CDR2 FRNRAP. V lost 1 base and J lost 3, with 12 bases in between. The CDR3 length is 15 residues. The chain's CDR3 is CASGLGAGADTEAFF. CDR3 DNA sequence: TGTGCTAGTGGTTTGGGGGCAGGGGCGGACACTGAAGCTTTCTTT.

This clonotype was found a few times. CDR3 amino acids: CSAKGRNEQFF. The DNA for the CDR3 is TGCAGTGCGAAGGGACGCAATGAGCAGTTCTTC. The chain is built from TRBV20-1 and TRBJ2-1; perhaps D is TRBD1 or TRBD2 (5 bases each). The CDR3 covers 11 residues. Trimming pared 6 bases from V and 6 bases from J, leaving 9 bases between. Per germline, CDR1 DFQATT and CDR2 SNEGSKA (reference sequence).

This clonotype was seen a few times. V is TRBV29-1 and J is TRBJ1-2; 9 bases agree with TRBD1. Trimming cost V 5 bases and J 4 bases; bases outside gene matches: 17. Germline CDR1 reads SQVTM; CDR2 reads ANQGSEA. The CDR3 covers 17 residues. CDR3 bases: TGCAGCGTTCGACCGGGACAGGGTACCTTTCAAGCCTATGGCTACACCTTC. Protein sequence: CSVRPGQGTFQAYGYTF.

This clonotype has a count of ten or more. The chain has TRBV7-9 and TRBJ2-7; the D gene is possibly TRBD2 (6 bases). The CDR3 length is 15 residues. Trimming left V 1 base short and J 2 bases short, with 12 bases between. CDR1 and CDR2 from the germline V gene are SEHNR and FQNEAQ (reference sequence). CDR3 bases: TGTGCCAGCAGCTTAGGGGTAGCGGTACCCTACGAGCAGTACTTC. It codes for CASSLGVAVPYEQYF.